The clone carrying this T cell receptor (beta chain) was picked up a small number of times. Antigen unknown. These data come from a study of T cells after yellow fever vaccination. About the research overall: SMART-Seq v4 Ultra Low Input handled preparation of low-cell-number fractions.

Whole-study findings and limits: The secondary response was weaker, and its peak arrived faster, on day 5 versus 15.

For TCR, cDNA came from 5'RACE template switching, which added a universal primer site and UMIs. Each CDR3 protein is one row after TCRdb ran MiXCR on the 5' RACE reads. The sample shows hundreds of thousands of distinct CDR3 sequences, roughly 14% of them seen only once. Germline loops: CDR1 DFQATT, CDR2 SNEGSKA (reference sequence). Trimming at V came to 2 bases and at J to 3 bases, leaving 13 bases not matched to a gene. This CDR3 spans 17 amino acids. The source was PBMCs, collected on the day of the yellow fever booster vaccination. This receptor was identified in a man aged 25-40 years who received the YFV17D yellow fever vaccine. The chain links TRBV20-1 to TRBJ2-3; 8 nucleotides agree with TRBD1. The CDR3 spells CSARNPPQGAVTDTQYF. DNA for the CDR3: TGCAGTGCTAGAAACCCCCCTCAGGGGGCGGTAACAGATACGCAGTATTTT.